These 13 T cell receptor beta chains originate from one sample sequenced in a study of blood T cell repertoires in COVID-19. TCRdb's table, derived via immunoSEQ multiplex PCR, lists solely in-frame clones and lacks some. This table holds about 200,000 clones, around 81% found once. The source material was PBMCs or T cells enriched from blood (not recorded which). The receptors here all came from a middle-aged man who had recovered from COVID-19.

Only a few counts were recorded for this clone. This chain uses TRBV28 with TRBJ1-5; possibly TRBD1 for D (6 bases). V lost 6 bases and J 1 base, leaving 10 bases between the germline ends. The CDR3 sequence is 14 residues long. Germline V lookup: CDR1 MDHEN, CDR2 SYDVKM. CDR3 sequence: CASSRTESNQPQHF. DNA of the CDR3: TGTGCCAGCAGCCGGACAGAGAGCAATCAGCCCCAGCATTTT.

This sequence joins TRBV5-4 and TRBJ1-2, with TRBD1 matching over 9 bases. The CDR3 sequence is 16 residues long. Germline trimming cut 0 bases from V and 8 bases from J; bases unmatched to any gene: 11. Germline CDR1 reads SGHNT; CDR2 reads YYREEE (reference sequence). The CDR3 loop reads CASSLGGTGTFGGYTF. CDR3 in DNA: TGTGCCAGCAGCTTGGGCGGGACAGGGACTTTCGGGGGCTACACCTTC.

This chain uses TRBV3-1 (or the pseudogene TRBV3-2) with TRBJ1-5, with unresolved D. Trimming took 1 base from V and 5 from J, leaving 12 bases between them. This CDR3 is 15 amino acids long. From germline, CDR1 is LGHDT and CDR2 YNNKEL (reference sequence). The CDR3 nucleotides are TGTGCCAGCAGCCAAGGAGGCCTTCGCGATCAGCCCCAGCATTTT. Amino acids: CASSQGGLRDQPQHF.

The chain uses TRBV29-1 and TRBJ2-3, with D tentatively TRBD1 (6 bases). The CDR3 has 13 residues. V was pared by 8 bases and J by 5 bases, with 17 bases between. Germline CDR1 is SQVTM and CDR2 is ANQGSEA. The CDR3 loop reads CSTWTAEQDTQYF. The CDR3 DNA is TGCAGCACCTGGACAGCGGAACAAGATACGCAGTATTTT.

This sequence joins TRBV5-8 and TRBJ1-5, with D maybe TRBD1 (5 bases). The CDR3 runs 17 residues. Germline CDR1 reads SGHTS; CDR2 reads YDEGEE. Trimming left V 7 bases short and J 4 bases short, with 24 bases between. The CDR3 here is CASGGGLRSDSNQPQHF. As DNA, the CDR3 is TGTGCCAGCGGGGGGGGGTTGAGGTCGGATTCGAATCAGCCCCAGCATTTT.

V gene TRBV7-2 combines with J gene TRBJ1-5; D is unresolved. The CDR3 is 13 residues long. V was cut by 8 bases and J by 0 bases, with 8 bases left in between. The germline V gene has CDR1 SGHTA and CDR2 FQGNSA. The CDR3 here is CASARYSNQPQHF. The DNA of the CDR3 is TGTGCCAGCGCCCGGTATAGCAATCAGCCCCAGCATTTT. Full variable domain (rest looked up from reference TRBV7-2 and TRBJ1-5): GAGVSQSPSNKVTEKGKDVELRCDPISGHTALYWYRQSLGQGLEFLIYFQGNSAPDKSGLPSDRFSAERTGGSVSTLTIQRTQQEDSAVYLCASARYSNQPQHFGDGTRLSIL.

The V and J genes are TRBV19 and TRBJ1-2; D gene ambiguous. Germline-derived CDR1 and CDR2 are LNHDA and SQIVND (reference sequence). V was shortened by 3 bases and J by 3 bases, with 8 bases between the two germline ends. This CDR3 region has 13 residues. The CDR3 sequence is CASSMAVDYGYTF. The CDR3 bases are TGTGCCAGTAGTATGGCAGTGGACTATGGCTACACCTTC. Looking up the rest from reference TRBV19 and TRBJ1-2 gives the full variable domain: DGGITQSPKYLFRKEGQNVTLSCEQNLNHDAMYWYRQDPGQGLRLIYYSQIVNDFQKGDIAEGYSVSREKKESFPLTVTSAQKNPTAFYLCASSMAVDYGYTFGSGTRLTVV.

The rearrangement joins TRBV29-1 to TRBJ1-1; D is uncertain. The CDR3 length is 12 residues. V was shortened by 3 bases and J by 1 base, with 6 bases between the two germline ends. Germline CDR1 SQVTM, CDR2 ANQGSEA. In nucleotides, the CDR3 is TGCAGCGTTGAGTACAAGAACACTGAAGCTTTCTTT. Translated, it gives CSVEYKNTEAFF.

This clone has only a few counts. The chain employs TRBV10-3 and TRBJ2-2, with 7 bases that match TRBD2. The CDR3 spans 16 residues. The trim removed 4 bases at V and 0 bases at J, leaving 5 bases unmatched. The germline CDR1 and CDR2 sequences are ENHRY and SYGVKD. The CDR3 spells CAISVRAGANTGELFF. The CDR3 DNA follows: TGTGCCATCAGTGTACGTGCGGGGGCGAACACCGGGGAGCTGTTTTTT.

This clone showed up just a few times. CDR3 residues: CASSFSGGPQETQYF. The CDR3 coding sequence is TGTGCCAGCAGCTTTAGCGGGGGGCCGCAAGAGACCCAGTACTTC. The chain links TRBV7-8 to TRBJ2-5, with TRBD2 identical over 10 bases. J was trimmed by 2 bases and V by 3 bases; bases with no gene match: 3. The CDR3 extends over 15 amino acids. CDR1 SGHVS and CDR2 FQNEAQ come from the germline V gene.

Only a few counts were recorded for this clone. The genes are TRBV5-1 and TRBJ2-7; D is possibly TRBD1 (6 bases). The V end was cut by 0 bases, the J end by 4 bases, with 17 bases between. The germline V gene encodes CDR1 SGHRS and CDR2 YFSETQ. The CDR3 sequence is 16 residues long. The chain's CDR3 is CASSLGVAEQGYEQYF. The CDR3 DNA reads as TGCGCCAGCAGCTTGGGGGTAGCAGAACAGGGTTACGAGCAGTACTTC.

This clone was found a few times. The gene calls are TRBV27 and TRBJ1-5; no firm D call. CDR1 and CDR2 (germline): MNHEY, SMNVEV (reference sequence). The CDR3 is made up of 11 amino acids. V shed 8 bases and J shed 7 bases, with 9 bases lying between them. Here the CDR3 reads CASGSWQPQHF. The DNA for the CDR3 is TGTGCCAGCGGGAGCTGGCAGCCCCAGCATTTT.

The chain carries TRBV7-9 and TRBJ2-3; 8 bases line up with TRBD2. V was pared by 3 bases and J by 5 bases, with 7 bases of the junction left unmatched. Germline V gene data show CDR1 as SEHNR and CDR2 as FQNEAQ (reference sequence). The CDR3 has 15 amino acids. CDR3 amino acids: CASSLMAGGGDTQYF. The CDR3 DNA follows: TGTGCCAGCAGCTTGATGGCGGGGGGAGGAGATACGCAGTATTTT.